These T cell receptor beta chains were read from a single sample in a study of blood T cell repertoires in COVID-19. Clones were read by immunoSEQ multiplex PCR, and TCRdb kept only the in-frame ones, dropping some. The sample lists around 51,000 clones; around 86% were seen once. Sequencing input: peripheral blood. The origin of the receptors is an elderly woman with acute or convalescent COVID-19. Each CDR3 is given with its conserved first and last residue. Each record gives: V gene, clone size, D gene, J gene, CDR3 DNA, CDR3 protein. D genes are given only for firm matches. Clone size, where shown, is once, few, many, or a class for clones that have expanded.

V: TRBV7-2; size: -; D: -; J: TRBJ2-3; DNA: TGTGCCAGCAGTCCTGCGAGGGGGAACACAGATACGCAGTATTTT; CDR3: CASSPARGNTDTQYF
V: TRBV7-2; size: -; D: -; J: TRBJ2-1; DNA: TGTGCCAGCAGCCCTCAGGGGTTGGGGTCTAATGAGCAGTTCTTC; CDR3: CASSPQGLGSNEQFF
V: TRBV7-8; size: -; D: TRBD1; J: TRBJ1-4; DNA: TGTGCCAGCAGCCCCTCGACAGGGGGGGAAAAACTGTTTTTT; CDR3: CASSPSTGGEKLFF
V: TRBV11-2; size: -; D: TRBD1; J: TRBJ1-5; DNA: TGTGCCAGCAGCCCCGGGACAGGGGGGGTGATGGGCAATCAGCCCCAGCATTTT; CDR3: CASSPGTGGVMGNQPQHF
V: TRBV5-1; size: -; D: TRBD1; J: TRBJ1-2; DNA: TGCGCCAGCAGCTTGGCTCCCGGGACAGGGGACCTCTATGGCTACACCTTC; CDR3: CASSLAPGTGDLYGYTF
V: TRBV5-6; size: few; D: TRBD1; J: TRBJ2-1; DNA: TGTGCCAGCAGGATTGGACAGGGCCGCAATGAGCAGTTCTTC; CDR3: CASRIGQGRNEQFF
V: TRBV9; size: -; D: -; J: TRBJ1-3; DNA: TGTGCCAGCAGCGCAGGGGTTGGAAACACCATATATTTT; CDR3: CASSAGVGNTIYF
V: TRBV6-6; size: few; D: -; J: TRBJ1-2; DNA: TGTGCCAGCAGTCAGGACAGCAACTATGGCTACACCTTC; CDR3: CASSQDSNYGYTF
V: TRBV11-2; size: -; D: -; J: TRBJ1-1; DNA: TGTGCCAGCAGCTTATTCGGTGAAGCTTTCTTT; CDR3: CASSLFGEAFF
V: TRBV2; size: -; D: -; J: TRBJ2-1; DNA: TGTGCCAGCAGTGAGGGAGTGGGAGAGCAGTTCTTC; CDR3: CASSEGVGEQFF
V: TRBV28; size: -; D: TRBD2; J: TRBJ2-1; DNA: TGTGCCAGCATTCCCGGGGGGGACCACTCCTACAATGAGCAGTTCTTC; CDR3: CASIPGGDHSYNEQFF
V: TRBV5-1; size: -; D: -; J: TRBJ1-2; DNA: TGCGCCAGCAGCGTGGACCCTGTGAGTGGCTACACCTTC; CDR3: CASSVDPVSGYTF